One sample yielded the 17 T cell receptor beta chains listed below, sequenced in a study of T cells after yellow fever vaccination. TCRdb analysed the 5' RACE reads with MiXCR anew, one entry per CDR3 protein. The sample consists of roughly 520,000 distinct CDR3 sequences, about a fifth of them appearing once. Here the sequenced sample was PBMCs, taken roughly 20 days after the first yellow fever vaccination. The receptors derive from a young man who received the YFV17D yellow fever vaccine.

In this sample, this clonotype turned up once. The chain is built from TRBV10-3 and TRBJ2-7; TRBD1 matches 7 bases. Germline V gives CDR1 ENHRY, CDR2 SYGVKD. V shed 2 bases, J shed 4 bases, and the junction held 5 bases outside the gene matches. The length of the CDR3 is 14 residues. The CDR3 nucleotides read TGTGCCATCAGTGAGCGGCCAGGGGGTTACGAGCAGTACGTC. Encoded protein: CAISERPGGYEQYV.

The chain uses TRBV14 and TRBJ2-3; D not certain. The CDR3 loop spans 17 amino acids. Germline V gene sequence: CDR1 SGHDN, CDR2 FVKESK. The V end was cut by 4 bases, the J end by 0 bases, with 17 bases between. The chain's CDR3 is CASSPRLLSASTDTQYF. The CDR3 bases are TGTGCCAGCAGCCCTCGACTCCTGAGTGCTAGCACAGATACGCAGTATTTT.

CDR3 DNA: TGTGCCAGCTCACCACCCGGGACACCGCGGGAGACCCAGTACTTC. Translating it yields CASSPPGTPRETQYF. V usage is TRBV18 and J usage is TRBJ2-5; perhaps TRBD1 as D (6 bases). Trimming left V 0 bases short and J 5 bases short, with 13 bases between. Germline V gene sequence: CDR1 KGHSH, CDR2 LQKENI. The CDR3 loop spans 15 amino acids.

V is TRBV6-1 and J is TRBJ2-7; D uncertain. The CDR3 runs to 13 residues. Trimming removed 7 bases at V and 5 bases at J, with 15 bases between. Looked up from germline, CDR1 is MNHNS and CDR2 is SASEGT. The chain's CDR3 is CASIDGRSNEQYV. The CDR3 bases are TGTGCCAGCATCGACGGCAGATCGAACGAGCAGTACGTC.

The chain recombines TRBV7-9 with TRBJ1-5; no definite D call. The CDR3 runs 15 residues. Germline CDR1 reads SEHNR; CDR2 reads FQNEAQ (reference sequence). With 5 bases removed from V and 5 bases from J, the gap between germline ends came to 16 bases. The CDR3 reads CASSTDRRFDQPQHF. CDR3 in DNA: TGTGCCAGCAGCACCGATCGACGGTTCGATCAGCCCCAGCATTTT.

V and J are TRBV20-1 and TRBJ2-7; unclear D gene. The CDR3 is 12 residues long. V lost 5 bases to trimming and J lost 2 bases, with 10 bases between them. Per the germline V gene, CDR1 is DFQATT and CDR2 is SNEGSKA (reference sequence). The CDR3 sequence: CSAATAPYEQYV. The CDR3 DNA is TGCAGTGCTGCAACGGCCCCCTACGAGCAGTACGTC.

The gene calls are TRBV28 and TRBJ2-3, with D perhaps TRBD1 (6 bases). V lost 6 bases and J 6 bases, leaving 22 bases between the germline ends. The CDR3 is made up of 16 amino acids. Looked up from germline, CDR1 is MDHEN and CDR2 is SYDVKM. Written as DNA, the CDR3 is TGTGCCAGCAGCCACGCCCCAGGACAGTATGATGATACGCAGTATTTT. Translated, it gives CASSHAPGQYDDTQYF.

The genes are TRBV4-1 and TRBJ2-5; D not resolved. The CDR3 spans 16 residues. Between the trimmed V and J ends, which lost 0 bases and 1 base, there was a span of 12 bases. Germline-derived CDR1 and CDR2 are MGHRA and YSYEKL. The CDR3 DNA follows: TGCGCCAGCAGCCAAGATGGTGTGGGCGGCCAAGAGACCCAGTACTTC. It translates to CASSQDGVGGQETQYF.

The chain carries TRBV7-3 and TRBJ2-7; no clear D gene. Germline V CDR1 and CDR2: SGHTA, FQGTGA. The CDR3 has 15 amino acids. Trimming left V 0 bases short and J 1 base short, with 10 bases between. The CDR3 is CASSLTGQQSYEQYF. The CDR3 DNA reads TGTGCCAGCAGCTTAACGGGCCAGCAGTCCTACGAGCAGTACTTC. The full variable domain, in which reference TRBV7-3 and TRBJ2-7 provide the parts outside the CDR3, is GAGVSQTPSNKVTEKGKYVELRCDPISGHTALYWYRQSLGQGPEFLIYFQGTGAADDSGLPNDRFFAVRPEGSVSTLKIQRTERGDSAVYLCASSLTGQQSYEQYFGPGTRLTVT.

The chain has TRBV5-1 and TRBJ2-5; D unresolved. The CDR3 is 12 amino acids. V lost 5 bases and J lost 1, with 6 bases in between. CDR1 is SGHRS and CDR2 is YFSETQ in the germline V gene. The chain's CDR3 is CASRDTQETQYF. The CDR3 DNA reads TGCGCCAGCAGAGACACCCAAGAGACCCAGTACTTC.

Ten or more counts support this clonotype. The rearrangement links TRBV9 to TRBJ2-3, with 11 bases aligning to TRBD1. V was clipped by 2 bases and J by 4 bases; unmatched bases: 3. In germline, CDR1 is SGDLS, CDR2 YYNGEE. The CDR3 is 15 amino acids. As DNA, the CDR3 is TGTGCCAGCAGCGTGGGGACAGGGGGACCAGATACGCAGTATTTT. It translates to CASSVGTGGPDTQYF.

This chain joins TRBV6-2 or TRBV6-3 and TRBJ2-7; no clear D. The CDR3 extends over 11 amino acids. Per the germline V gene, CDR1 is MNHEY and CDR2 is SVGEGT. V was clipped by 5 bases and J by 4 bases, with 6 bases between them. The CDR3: CASSTLYEQYV. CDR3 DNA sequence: TGTGCCAGCAGTACCCTTTACGAGCAGTACGTC.

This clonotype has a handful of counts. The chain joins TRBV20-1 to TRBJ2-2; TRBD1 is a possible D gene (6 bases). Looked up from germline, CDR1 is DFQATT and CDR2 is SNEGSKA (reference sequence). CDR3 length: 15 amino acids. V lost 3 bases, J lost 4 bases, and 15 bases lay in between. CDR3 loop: CSARLLGGSTGELFF. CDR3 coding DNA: TGCAGTGCTAGGCTGTTAGGGGGAAGCACCGGGGAGCTGTTTTTT.

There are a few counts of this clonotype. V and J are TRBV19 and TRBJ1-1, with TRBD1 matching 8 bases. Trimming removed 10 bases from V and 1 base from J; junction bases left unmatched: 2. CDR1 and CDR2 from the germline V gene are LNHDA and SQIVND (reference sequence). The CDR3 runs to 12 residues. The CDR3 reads CATGTGNTEAFF. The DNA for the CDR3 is TGTGCCACCGGGACAGGGAACACTGAAGCTTTCTTT.

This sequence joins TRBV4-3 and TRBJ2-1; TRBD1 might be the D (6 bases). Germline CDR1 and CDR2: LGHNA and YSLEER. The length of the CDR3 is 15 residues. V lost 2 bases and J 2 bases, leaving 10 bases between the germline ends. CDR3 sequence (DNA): TGCGCCAGCAGCCAATACAGGGTCACCTACAATGAGCAGTTCTTC. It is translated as CASSQYRVTYNEQFF.

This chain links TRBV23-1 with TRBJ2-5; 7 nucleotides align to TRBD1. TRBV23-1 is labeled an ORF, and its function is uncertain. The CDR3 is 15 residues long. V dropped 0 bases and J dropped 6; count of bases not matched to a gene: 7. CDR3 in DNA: TGCGCCAGCAGTCAATCGGACAGGAGACAGAAGACCCAGTACTTC. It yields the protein CASSQSDRRQKTQYF.

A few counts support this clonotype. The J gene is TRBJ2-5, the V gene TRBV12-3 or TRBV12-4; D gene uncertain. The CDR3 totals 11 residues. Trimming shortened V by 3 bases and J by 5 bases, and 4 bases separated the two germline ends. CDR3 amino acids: CASSLFETQYF. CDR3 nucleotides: TGTGCCAGCAGTTTGTTTGAGACCCAGTACTTC.